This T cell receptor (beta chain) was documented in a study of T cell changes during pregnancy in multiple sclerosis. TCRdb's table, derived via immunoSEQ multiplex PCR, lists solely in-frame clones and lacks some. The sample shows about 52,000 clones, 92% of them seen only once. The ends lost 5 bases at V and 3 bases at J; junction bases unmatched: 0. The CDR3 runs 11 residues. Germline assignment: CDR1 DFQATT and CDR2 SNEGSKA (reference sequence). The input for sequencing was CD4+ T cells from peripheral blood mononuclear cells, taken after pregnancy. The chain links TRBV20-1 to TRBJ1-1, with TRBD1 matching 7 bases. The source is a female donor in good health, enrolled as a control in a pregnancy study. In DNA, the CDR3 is TGCAGTGCTCAGGGGGACACTGAAGCTTTCTTT. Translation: CSAQGDTEAFF.